These 30 T cell receptor beta chains share one sample of origin, sequenced in a study of shared clonotypes between healthy human individuals. Profiled with immunoSEQ multiplex PCR; TCRdb holds only in-frame clones, not every one. The table includes 2 million to 2.5 million clones, approximately 93% detected once. The sequenced sample consisted of naive CD4+ T cells from PBMCs. The subset was: CD45RA+ positively selected. The receptors shown here come from a man between 18 and 29 years old in good health. Some clones in this sample may be carry-over from other donors' samples.

The rearrangement joins TRBV27 to TRBJ2-7, with TRBD2 matching 8 bases. This CDR3 region has 14 residues. Germline V CDR1 and CDR2: MNHEY, SMNVEV (reference sequence). After removal of 8 bases from V and 6 bases from J, the junction contained 12 bases not matched to a gene. The CDR3 DNA reads as TGTGCCAGCCGTCTTGCGGGAGGCCGGTCCGAGCAGTACTTC. Translating it yields CASRLAGGRSEQYF.

This clone was seen once. J is TRBJ2-3 and V is TRBV6-1; D unresolved. In germline, CDR1 is MNHNS, CDR2 SASEGT. The CDR3 length is 11 residues. V was clipped by 10 bases and J by 6 bases, with 11 bases between them. CDR3 loop: CATQMGDTQYF. The CDR3 DNA reads TGTGCCACCCAGATGGGGGATACGCAGTATTTT.

This chain joins TRBV30 and TRBJ2-1, with a tentative D call TRBD2 (7 bases). CDR1 is GTSNPN and CDR2 is SVGIG in the germline V gene (reference sequence). The CDR3 runs to 14 residues. V was trimmed by 0 bases and J by 7 bases, leaving 13 bases between them. The CDR3 protein is CAWSVGGLLNEQFF. The CDR3 DNA follows: TGTGCCTGGAGTGTCGGGGGGCTACTAAATGAGCAGTTCTTC.

The V and J genes are TRBV7-3 and TRBJ2-4; D gene uncertain. The CDR3 sequence is 13 residues long. The V gene lost 2 bases and the J gene lost 8 bases, with 10 bases spanning the gap. CDR1 is SGHTA and CDR2 is FQGTGA in the germline V gene. CDR3 amino acids: CASSLSGEDIQYF. DNA of the CDR3: TGTGCCAGCAGCTTATCGGGTGAGGACATTCAGTACTTC.

Remarks on this clone: At the DNA level, this CDR3 is encoded by other sequences in the same sample as well. The chain is built from TRBV19 and TRBJ1-5; D gene uncertain. The V and J ends lost 2 bases and 5 bases respectively, with 10 bases between them. This CDR3 has 14 residues. From germline, CDR1 is LNHDA and CDR2 SQIVND (reference sequence). CDR3 in amino acids: CASSIIRGDQPQHF. In DNA form, the CDR3 reads TGTGCCAGTAGTATAATTCGAGGCGATCAGCCCCAGCATTTT.

Concerning this clone: This sample includes further DNA sequences coding for the same CDR3. This chain connects TRBV5-1 to TRBJ1-1; D may be TRBD1 (6 bases). Trimming cost V 3 bases and J 1 base, with 10 bases left between them. The CDR3 extends over 14 amino acids. Germline loops: CDR1 SGHRS, CDR2 YFSETQ. As DNA, the CDR3 is TGCGCCAGCAGCTCTTCGACAGGGAACACTGAAGCTTTCTTT. Protein product: CASSSSTGNTEAFF.

About this clone: Sequence at one end of the junction differs from germline and may be a read error. V usage is TRBV30 and J usage is TRBJ2-7; D possibly corresponds to TRBD2 (7 bases). CDR3 length: 10 amino acids. Germline assignment: CDR1 GTSNPN and CDR2 SVGIG (reference sequence). The CDR3 DNA is TGTGCCTGGACAAACAGGGAGGGACCCTTC. Translated: CAWTNREGPF.

This clone was observed a single time. This chain links TRBV18 with TRBJ2-7, with D possibly being TRBD1 (5 bases). V lost 3 bases to trimming and J lost 4 bases, with 13 bases between them. The V gene's germline CDR1 is KGHSH and CDR2 LQKENI. The CDR3 extends over 14 amino acids. The CDR3 loop reads CASSPLSGLYEQYF. The CDR3 DNA is TGTGCCAGCTCACCTTTATCAGGGCTTTACGAGCAGTACTTC.

The chain employs TRBV2 and TRBJ1-3; 7 positions agree with TRBD1. Trimming took 6 bases from V and 2 from J; bases not matched to a gene: 7. The CDR3 extends over 15 amino acids. CDR1 SNHLY and CDR2 FYNNEI come from the germline V gene. CDR3 in DNA: TGTGCCAGCAGCCTCGACAGGGCGACTGGAAACACCATATATTTT. Amino acids: CASSLDRATGNTIYF.

The J gene is TRBJ1-2, the V gene TRBV19; D call uncertain. The CDR3 consists of 13 residues. V lost 3 bases and J 5 bases, leaving 10 bases between the germline ends. Germline CDR1 reads LNHDA; CDR2 reads SQIVND (reference sequence). In DNA form, the CDR3 reads TGTGCCAGTAGTATTTTTTTGGAATATGGCTACACCTTC. It is translated as CASSIFLEYGYTF.

V is TRBV5-1 and J is TRBJ2-1, with TRBD2 matching 9 bases. The CDR3 spans 17 residues. Germline assignment: CDR1 SGHRS and CDR2 YFSETQ. The ends lost 2 bases at V and 3 bases at J; junction bases unmatched: 9. The CDR3 region is CASSFNAGGPSYNEQFF. Here the CDR3 DNA reads TGCGCCAGCAGCTTTAATGCGGGAGGGCCCAGCTACAATGAGCAGTTCTTC. The whole variable domain, filled in from reference TRBV5-1 and TRBJ2-1, reads KAGVTQTPRYLIKTRGQQVTLSCSPISGHRSVSWYQQTPGQGLQFLFEYFSETQRNKGNFPGRFSGRQFSNSRSEMNVSTLELGDSALYLCASSFNAGGPSYNEQFFGPGTRLTVL.

V usage is TRBV19 and J usage is TRBJ1-1; TRBD1 might be the D (5 bases). V was cut by 3 bases and J by 0 bases, with 17 bases left in between. Germline values: CDR1 LNHDA, CDR2 SQIVND (reference sequence). CDR3 size: 17 residues. The CDR3 DNA reads as TGTGCCAGTAGTATCCCGAAGTCAACAGGCATGAACACTGAAGCTTTCTTT. Amino acids: CASSIPKSTGMNTEAFF.

Concerning this clone: This specimen includes other DNA sequences encoding the same CDR3. The rearrangement uses TRBV6-1 and TRBJ2-7; D uncertain. The CDR3 has 11 residues. V was trimmed by 9 bases and J by 3 bases, leaving 9 bases between them. Germline loops: CDR1 MNHNS, CDR2 SASEGT. CDR3 DNA sequence: TGTGCCAGTAGCCCCTACTACGAGCAGTACTTC. Its protein is CASSPYYEQYF.

The chain couples TRBV15 to TRBJ2-7; the D gene is possibly TRBD1 (5 bases). Looked up from germline, CDR1 is LNHNV and CDR2 is YYDKDF (reference sequence). Trimming left V 0 bases short and J 2 bases short, with 8 bases between. The CDR3 sequence is 14 residues long. CDR3 protein: CATSRERGPYEQYF. Here the CDR3 DNA reads TGTGCCACCAGCAGAGAAAGGGGCCCCTACGAGCAGTACTTC.

V gene TRBV6-6 combines with J gene TRBJ2-7, with D perhaps TRBD2 (6 bases). V lost 6 bases to trimming and J lost 5 bases, with 17 bases between them. The germline gives CDR1 MNHNY, CDR2 SVGAGI (reference sequence). The CDR3 extends over 14 amino acids. CDR3 region: CASSLIYGGDEQYF. The CDR3 DNA is TGTGCCAGCAGCCTCATTTATGGCGGGGACGAGCAGTACTTC.

V usage is TRBV6-1 and J usage is TRBJ1-1; D gene ambiguous. The CDR3 consists of 18 residues. CDR1 and CDR2 (germline): MNHNS, SASEGT. Trimming cost V 4 bases and J 0 bases, with 21 bases left between them. CDR3 protein: CASSVVGVSHSMNTEAFF. Written as DNA, the CDR3 is TGTGCCAGCAGTGTCGTGGGTGTCAGTCATTCAATGAACACTGAAGCTTTCTTT.

The rearrangement joins TRBV5-1 to TRBJ1-1; perhaps TRBD1 as D (5 bases). This CDR3 has 13 amino acids. V gave up 3 bases and J gave up 5 bases, with 11 bases separating them. From germline, CDR1 is SGHRS and CDR2 YFSETQ. This CDR3 is CASSSTTVTEAFF. The CDR3 DNA reads TGCGCCAGCAGCTCTACGACAGTAACTGAAGCTTTCTTT.

The chain links TRBV6-1 to TRBJ2-7, with 8 bases fitting TRBD1. The CDR3 is 16 residues long. With 3 bases clipped from V and 4 bases from J, the junction kept 11 bases outside the gene matches. Germline V gene lookup returns CDR1 MNHNS and CDR2 SASEGT. The CDR3 DNA is TGTGCCAGCAGTGATTTACGGGCAGGGGGCCAGTACGAGCAGTACTTC. This codes for CASSDLRAGGQYEQYF.

Turning to this clone: In the same sample, other DNA sequences code for this CDR3. The V and J genes are TRBV28 and TRBJ2-1, with unresolved D. CDR1 is MDHEN, CDR2 SYDVKM, per germline. Trimming removed 6 bases at V and 1 base at J, with 7 bases between. CDR3 size: 13 residues. CDR3 in amino acids: CASRGGSYNEQFF. CDR3 bases: TGTGCCAGCAGGGGTGGGTCCTACAATGAGCAGTTCTTC.

The rearrangement joins TRBV28 to TRBJ2-7, with 8 bases lining up with TRBD1. Per the germline V gene, CDR1 is MDHEN and CDR2 is SYDVKM. With 4 bases clipped from V and 2 bases from J, the junction kept 7 bases outside the gene matches. This CDR3 region has 15 residues. For the CDR3, the DNA is TGTGCCAGCAGTTCCACAGGGGGATCGCCCTACGAGCAGTACTTC. Translated: CASSSTGGSPYEQYF.

The rearrangement uses TRBV6-6 and TRBJ2-2, with 11 bases lining up with TRBD2. V shed 8 bases, J shed 2 bases, and the junction held 7 bases outside the gene matches. The V gene's germline CDR1 is MNHNY and CDR2 SVGAGI (reference sequence). The CDR3 has 16 residues. The CDR3, as DNA: TGTGCCAGCGTCCTGACTAGCGGGACAAACACCGGGGAGCTGTTTTTT. This sequence encodes CASVLTSGTNTGELFF.

The chain employs TRBV5-5 and TRBJ2-7; perhaps TRBD2 as D (6 bases). Trimming stripped 2 bases from V and 0 bases from J, with 12 bases between. CDR3 length equals 15 residues. Germline CDR1 is SGHKS and CDR2 is YYEKEE (reference sequence). CDR3 nucleotide sequence: TGTGCCAGCAGCTTCCAACTAGCCGCCTCCTACGAGCAGTACTTC. This codes for CASSFQLAASYEQYF. The full variable domain, in which reference TRBV5-5 and TRBJ2-7 provide the parts outside the CDR3, is DAGVTQSPTHLIKTRGQQVTLRCSPISGHKSVSWYQQVLGQGPQFIFQYYEKEERGRGNFPDRFSARQFPNYSSELNVNALLLGDSALYLCASSFQLAASYEQYFGPGTRLTVT.

The chain links TRBV4-2 to TRBJ2-7; 9 nucleotides agree with TRBD1. The CDR3 runs 14 residues. Per germline, CDR1 LGHNA and CDR2 YNFKEQ. J gave up 3 bases and V 8 bases, and 8 bases lay outside the gene matches. The CDR3 here is CASCPGQGDYEQYF. In DNA, the CDR3 is TGTGCCAGCTGTCCGGGACAGGGAGACTACGAGCAGTACTTC.

For this clone: The same CDR3 can be traced to other DNA sequences in this sample. The V and J genes are TRBV9 and TRBJ2-2; D gene unclear. V gave up 0 bases and J gave up 4 bases, with 7 bases separating them. Germline V gene lookup returns CDR1 SGDLS and CDR2 YYNGEE. The CDR3 covers 14 residues. The CDR3 here is CASSVVGGTGELFF. The CDR3 region has the DNA TGTGCCAGCAGCGTAGTAGGTGGCACCGGGGAGCTGTTTTTT.

The V and J genes are TRBV5-1 and TRBJ1-1; a weak D match, TRBD1 (6 bases). Trimming left V 4 bases short and J 11 bases short, with 12 bases between. Germline values: CDR1 SGHRS, CDR2 YFSETQ. The CDR3 runs 11 residues. CDR3 in DNA: TGCGCCAGCAGCCGGGACAAGGAGGCTTTCTTT. This encodes CASSRDKEAFF.

Details on this clone: The sample has other DNA sequences that encode this CDR3 too. This sequence joins TRBV6-5 and TRBJ2-7, with D perhaps matching TRBD1 (6 bases). The V end was cut by 6 bases, the J end by 2 bases, with 11 bases between. The CDR3 loop spans 13 amino acids. Germline-derived CDR1 and CDR2 are MNHEY and SVGAGI. CDR3 sequence (DNA): TGTGCCAGCAGCTACGGACAGACCTACGAGCAGTACTTC. Its translation: CASSYGQTYEQYF.

The V call is TRBV7-3, the J call TRBJ2-6, with D perhaps TRBD1 (6 bases). The CDR3 runs 15 residues. In germline, CDR1 is SGHTA, CDR2 FQGTGA. Trimming took off 5 bases at V and 4 bases at J, with 12 bases between the two ends. The chain's CDR3 is CASSPGHAGANVLTF. The CDR3 nucleotides are TGTGCCAGCAGCCCGGGACATGCGGGGGCCAACGTCCTGACTTTC.

The chain employs TRBV4-3 and TRBJ2-7, with D maybe TRBD2 (5 bases). CDR3 length equals 13 residues. Germline CDR1 LGHNA, CDR2 YSLEER. Trimming took 5 bases from V and 4 from J, leaving 12 bases between them. CDR3 bases: TGCGCCAGCAGCTCGGACTTAGAGTACGAGCAGTACTTC. Translating it yields CASSSDLEYEQYF.

The rearrangement joins TRBV28 to TRBJ1-5, with D tentatively TRBD1 (5 bases). Germline CDR1 reads MDHEN; CDR2 reads SYDVKM. This CDR3 has 14 amino acids. Deletions cut 1 base from V and 5 bases from J, with 9 bases between. CDR3 amino acids: CASSLSQGDQPQHF. CDR3 in DNA: TGTGCCAGCAGTTTATCCCAGGGCGATCAGCCCCAGCATTTT.

This chain uses TRBV2 with TRBJ1-2, with TRBD1 as a possible D gene (6 bases). The CDR3 extends over 15 amino acids. The germline gives CDR1 SNHLY, CDR2 FYNNEI. V was pared by 6 bases and J by 5 bases, with 19 bases between. In DNA form, the CDR3 reads TGTGCCAGCAGGTCGCAGGGGACCCCCCAATATGGCTACACCTTC. Its translation: CASRSQGTPQYGYTF.